A single sample is the source of the 32 T cell receptor beta chains below, sequenced in a study of blood T cell repertoires in COVID-19. TCRdb's copy holds only in-frame clones and misses some; the assay was immunoSEQ multiplex PCR. Of 200,000 to 250,000 clones in the sample, approximately 83% are singletons; the top ten hold about 2.3%. The material sequenced was peripheral blood. The receptor source for this set is a woman aged 60-75 years with acute or convalescent COVID-19.

The chain employs TRBV19 and TRBJ1-2, with 8 bases that match TRBD1. Trimming cost V 1 base and J 7 bases; bases outside gene matches: 5. Germline-derived CDR1 and CDR2 are LNHDA and SQIVND (reference sequence). The CDR3 runs 14 residues. CDR3 amino acids: CASSIVRTGSGYTF. CDR3 in DNA: TGTGCCAGTAGTATAGTTCGGACAGGGAGTGGCTACACCTTC.

Comments on this clone: This specimen includes other DNA sequences encoding the same CDR3. This rearrangement joins TRBV18 to TRBJ1-1; no clear D. V shed 3 bases and J shed 1 base, with 6 bases lying between them. The CDR3 runs to 13 residues. The germline V gene has CDR1 KGHSH and CDR2 LQKENI. The CDR3: CASSPGQNTEAFF. The CDR3 DNA sequence: TGTGCCAGCTCACCGGGCCAGAACACTGAAGCTTTCTTT. Filled out from reference TRBV18 and TRBJ1-1, the complete variable domain reads NAGVMQNPRHLVRRRGQEARLRCSPMKGHSHVYWYRQLPEEGLKFMVYLQKENIIDESGMPKERFSAEFPKEGPSILRIQQVVRGDSAAYFCASSPGQNTEAFFGQGTRLTVV.

This clone was counted once. The chain links TRBV27 to TRBJ1-5; 7 bases line up with TRBD1. V lost 3 bases and J lost 2; bases outside the gene matches: 4. The germline V gene encodes CDR1 MNHEY and CDR2 SMNVEV (reference sequence). This CDR3 has 15 residues. The CDR3, as DNA: TGTGCCAGCAGTTTCCTCGGGACAGGCAATCAGCCCCAGCATTTT. As protein: CASSFLGTGNQPQHF.

The DNA for the CDR3 is TGTGCTAGTGGTCTACGAAATCAGCCCCAGCATTTT. Its protein product is CASGLRNQPQHF. The chain carries TRBV12-5 and TRBJ1-5; D call uncertain. Germline assignment: CDR1 LGHNT and CDR2 FRNRAP. This CDR3 has 12 residues. V shed 5 bases and J shed 4 bases, with 6 bases lying between them.

The CDR3 sequence is CAWSTGTMNSNQPQHF. CDR3 in DNA: TGTGCCTGGAGCACGGGAACGATGAACAGCAATCAGCCCCAGCATTTT. The chain has TRBV30 and TRBJ1-5; unclear D gene. CDR1 and CDR2 from the germline V gene are GTSNPN and SVGIG (reference sequence). CDR3 size: 16 residues. V lost 3 bases and J lost 1, with 16 bases in between.

V is TRBV4-2 and J is TRBJ2-3; 8 positions agree with TRBD2. CDR3 size: 18 residues. The trim removed 0 bases at V and 0 bases at J, leaving 8 bases unmatched. Per germline, CDR1 LGHNA and CDR2 YNFKEQ. The CDR3 bases are TGTGCCAGCAGCCAAGAGGGACTAGGCAAATCTAGCACAGATACGCAGTATTTT. This sequence encodes CASSQEGLGKSSTDTQYF.

J is TRBJ1-1 and V is TRBV5-1, with a tentative D call TRBD1 (6 bases). CDR3 length: 19 residues. The V end lost 2 bases, the J end lost 3 bases, and 26 bases lay between the germline ends. Germline-derived CDR1 and CDR2 are SGHRS and YFSETQ. The DNA of the CDR3 is TGCGCCAGCAGCTTCGCCCGTGGGACCCCTATCGACAGGTACACTGAAGCTTTCTTT. It specifies CASSFARGTPIDRYTEAFF.

This chain links TRBV7-6 with TRBJ2-2; D may be TRBD1 (5 bases). The germline gives CDR1 SGHVS, CDR2 FNYEAQ. V lost 2 bases to trimming and J lost 7 bases, with 11 bases between them. CDR3 length: 14 residues. CDR3 residues: CASSLTRAGGELFF. CDR3 DNA: TGTGCCAGCAGCTTAACCAGGGCCGGCGGGGAGCTGTTTTTT.

The V gene is TRBV10-3, the J gene TRBJ1-1; D uncertain. Germline V CDR1 and CDR2: ENHRY, SYGVKD. This CDR3 comprises 12 residues. V lost 8 bases and J lost 3, with 10 bases in between. DNA for the CDR3: TGTGCCATCGGAGGACTGTACACTGAAGCTTTCTTT. Residues: CAIGGLYTEAFF.

This chain connects TRBV4-2 to TRBJ2-3; D might be TRBD2 (5 bases). The CDR3 contains 14 residues. V lost 4 bases and J 3 bases, leaving 11 bases between the germline ends. Germline CDR1 and CDR2: LGHNA and YNFKEQ. CDR3 sequence (DNA): TGTGCCAGCAGCCGCGGGTATGAAACAGATACGCAGTATTTT. Translated, it gives CASSRGYETDTQYF.

This clone was seen just once. The V and J genes are TRBV4-2 and TRBJ2-3, with 11 positions matching TRBD2. The J segment lost 2 bases and the V segment lost 2 bases, leaving 9 bases of the junction unmatched. Germline CDR1 reads LGHNA; CDR2 reads YNFKEQ. This CDR3 spans 18 amino acids. CDR3 sequence reads: CASSQFSRLAGNTDTQYF. The CDR3 region has the DNA TGTGCCAGCAGCCAATTCTCCAGACTAGCGGGGAACACAGATACGCAGTATTTT.

The V gene is TRBV2, the J gene TRBJ2-1, with TRBD2 matching over 10 bases. The CDR3 spans 15 residues. CDR1 SNHLY and CDR2 FYNNEI come from the germline V gene. J lost 1 base, V lost 3 bases, and 0 bases had no gene match. The CDR3 protein is CASSDSGGSYNEQFF. CDR3 DNA: TGTGCCAGCAGTGATAGCGGGGGGTCCTACAATGAGCAGTTCTTC.

The CDR3 DNA is TGTGCCATCAGTGAGCGGGTGTCCACTGAAGCTTTCTTT. Translating it yields CAISERVSTEAFF. V gene TRBV10-3 combines with J gene TRBJ1-1, with D unresolved. CDR1 is ENHRY and CDR2 is SYGVKD in the germline V gene. CDR3 length: 13 residues. The V end was cut by 2 bases, the J end by 4 bases, with 8 bases between.

The chain combines TRBV19 with TRBJ2-2, with D unclear. Germline loops: CDR1 LNHDA, CDR2 SQIVND (reference sequence). CDR3 length: 15 amino acids. Deletions cut 5 bases from V and 0 bases from J, with 10 bases between. CDR3 residues: CASSPSVANTGELFF. In DNA form, the CDR3 reads TGTGCCAGTAGTCCTTCAGTGGCGAACACCGGGGAGCTGTTTTTT.

This chain uses TRBV5-1 with TRBJ2-1, with 8 bases aligning to TRBD2. Germline V lookup: CDR1 SGHRS, CDR2 YFSETQ. The trim removed 4 bases at V and 7 bases at J, leaving 10 bases unmatched. The CDR3 is 15 residues long. CDR3 nucleotide sequence: TGCGCCAGCAGCCTAAAAGCGGGGGAGACAAATGAGCAGTTCTTC. Protein product: CASSLKAGETNEQFF.

This chain connects TRBV9 to TRBJ1-2, with TRBD1 identical over 7 bases. The CDR3 is 17 amino acids. The germline V gene encodes CDR1 SGDLS and CDR2 YYNGEE. V trimming: 2 bases; J trimming: 1 base; junction bases outside the gene matches: 11. As DNA, the CDR3 is TGTGCCAGCAGCGTCCACTCCGGGACAGAGGATAACTATGGCTACACCTTC. Translating it yields CASSVHSGTEDNYGYTF.

This clone was picked up a small number of times. The rearrangement uses TRBV5-1 and TRBJ1-6; 8 bases fit TRBD1. Per the germline V gene, CDR1 is SGHRS and CDR2 is YFSETQ. This CDR3 is built from 16 residues. J was trimmed by 6 bases and V by 1 base; bases with no gene match: 6. CDR3 residues: CASSLSGTGINSPLHF. The CDR3 DNA reads TGCGCCAGCAGCTTGTCCGGGACAGGAATTAATTCACCCCTCCACTTT.

V usage is TRBV27 and J usage is TRBJ1-1, with a weak D call TRBD1 (6 bases). Germline CDR1 MNHEY, CDR2 SMNVEV (reference sequence). This CDR3 is 18 amino acids long. Trimming took 0 bases from V and 4 from J, leaving 21 bases between them. The CDR3 nucleotides are TGTGCCAGCAGTTTATCCTCGATGGGGGGGCGGTTCGGCACTGAAGCTTTCTTT. It specifies CASSLSSMGGRFGTEAFF.

This clone was seen a few times. The chain uses TRBV7-9 and TRBJ2-1; no clear D. This CDR3 spans 15 amino acids. The V end was cut by 8 bases, the J end by 3 bases, with 17 bases between. Germline CDR1 is SEHNR and CDR2 is FQNEAQ (reference sequence). This CDR3 is CASSPSRFLYNEQFF. CDR3 DNA sequence: TGTGCCAGCTCCCCCTCGAGGTTCCTCTACAATGAGCAGTTCTTC.

This chain connects TRBV2 to TRBJ1-1; 11 bases match TRBD1. The CDR3 covers 14 residues. Looked up from germline, CDR1 is SNHLY and CDR2 is FYNNEI. With V trimmed by 3 bases and J by 7 bases, 4 bases remained unmatched. DNA for the CDR3: TGTGCCAGCAGTGAGGACAGGGGGCGCGATGAAGCTTTCTTT. Protein sequence: CASSEDRGRDEAFF.

The table lists this clone with a count of one. The CDR3 region has the DNA TGTGCCAGCAGCCCAAGCGGTCACGGGGAGCTGTTTTTT. Encoded protein: CASSPSGHGELFF. This chain links TRBV6-5 with TRBJ2-2, with D maybe TRBD2 (5 bases). Germline loops: CDR1 MNHEY, CDR2 SVGAGI. The CDR3 totals 13 residues. V was pared by 6 bases and J by 7 bases, with 12 bases between.

This chain connects TRBV9 to TRBJ2-5, with TRBD2 matching 9 bases. Germline trimming cut 3 bases from V and 1 base from J; bases unmatched to any gene: 7. The CDR3 runs 16 residues. The germline V gene encodes CDR1 SGDLS and CDR2 YYNGEE. CDR3 in amino acids: CASSAHSGGPQETQYF. CDR3 in DNA: TGTGCCAGCAGCGCCCATAGCGGGGGCCCCCAAGAGACCCAGTACTTC.

V and J are TRBV5-1 and TRBJ1-3, with D possibly matching TRBD1 (5 bases). Germline CDR1 SGHRS, CDR2 YFSETQ. The CDR3 totals 15 residues. The ends were cut back, 3 bases at V and 0 bases at J, with 10 bases in the middle. CDR3 amino acids: CASSWGDSSGNTIYF. CDR3 DNA: TGCGCCAGCAGCTGGGGCGACAGCTCTGGAAACACCATATATTTT.

V is TRBV30 and J is TRBJ1-6; weak D call: TRBD1 (6 bases). V dropped 1 base and J dropped 8 bases, with 9 bases sitting between them. There are 13 residues in the CDR3. Germline V gene lookup returns CDR1 GTSNPN and CDR2 SVGIG (reference sequence). CDR3 coding DNA: TGTGCCTGGAGTGGCAGGGGCTATTCACCCCTCCACTTT. Its translation: CAWSGRGYSPLHF. Together with reference TRBV30 and TRBJ1-6, the CDR3 gives the full variable domain: SQTIHQWPATLVQPVGSPLSLECTVEGTSNPNLYWYRQAAGRGLQLLFYSVGIGQISSEVPQNLSASRPQDRQFILSSKKLLLSDSGFYLCAWSGRGYSPLHFGNGTRLTVT.

The J gene is TRBJ2-1, the V gene TRBV6-4; D is perhaps TRBD2 (5 bases). Germline V lookup: CDR1 MRHNA, CDR2 SNTAGT. Trimming removed 6 bases at V and 2 bases at J, with 14 bases between. The CDR3 runs to 15 residues. The CDR3 reads CASRKDGEPYNEQFF. As DNA, the CDR3 is TGTGCCAGCAGAAAGGACGGGGAACCCTACAATGAGCAGTTCTTC.

This rearrangement joins TRBV7-9 to TRBJ1-4, with 7 bases identical to TRBD1. Trimming removed 1 base from V and 8 bases from J; junction bases left unmatched: 10. The CDR3 is made up of 16 amino acids. CDR1 and CDR2 (germline): SEHNR, FQNEAQ (reference sequence). The CDR3 DNA reads TGTGCCAGCAGCTTAGTCCCAGGGGGGATCGACGAAAAACTGTTTTTT. It is translated as CASSLVPGGIDEKLFF.

The gene calls are TRBV3-1 (or the pseudogene TRBV3-2) and TRBJ1-3, with D possibly matching TRBD1 (5 bases). Trimming stripped 1 base from V and 5 bases from J, with 9 bases between. Germline V CDR1 and CDR2: LGHDT, YNNKEL (reference sequence). The CDR3 totals 14 residues. The CDR3 bases are TGTGCCAGCAGCCAAGTCGGGGGGAGAAACACCATATATTTT. Translated, it gives CASSQVGGRNTIYF.

The V gene is TRBV19, the J gene TRBJ2-2; TRBD2 is a possible D gene (5 bases). Germline CDR1 and CDR2: LNHDA and SQIVND (reference sequence). V was shortened by 5 bases and J by 1 base, with 14 bases between the two germline ends. This CDR3 is built from 16 residues. In DNA form, the CDR3 reads TGTGCCAGTAGTTTCAGTCGAGGGTTGAACACCGGGGAGCTGTTTTTT. Its translation is CASSFSRGLNTGELFF. The complete variable domain, with remaining parts taken from reference TRBV19 and TRBJ2-2, reads DGGITQSPKYLFRKEGQNVTLSCEQNLNHDAMYWYRQDPGQGLRLIYYSQIVNDFQKGDIAEGYSVSREKKESFPLTVTSAQKNPTAFYLCASSFSRGLNTGELFFGEGSRLTVL.

V is TRBV5-5 and J is TRBJ2-7; TRBD1 matches at 8 bases. Germline loops: CDR1 SGHKS, CDR2 YYEKEE (reference sequence). The CDR3 covers 15 residues. V shed 5 bases and J 3 bases; nucleotides not matched to a gene: 10. DNA of the CDR3: TGTGCCAGCAGTCAGCCCGGGACAGGCAACTACGAGCAGTACTTC. Translated, it gives CASSQPGTGNYEQYF.

The chain joins TRBV5-1 to TRBJ1-2; 9 bases align to TRBD1. The CDR3 is 13 residues long. CDR1 is SGHRS and CDR2 is YFSETQ in the germline V gene. The trim removed 3 bases at V and 3 bases at J, leaving 0 bases unmatched. Written as DNA, the CDR3 is TGCGCCAGCAGCTGGGACAGGGACTATGGCTACACCTTC. It encodes CASSWDRDYGYTF.

This chain joins TRBV13 and TRBJ1-5; a weak D match, TRBD1 (5 bases). Deletions cut 6 bases from V and 1 base from J, with 10 bases between. Germline V gene data show CDR1 as PRHDT and CDR2 as FYEKMQ (reference sequence). The CDR3 is 14 residues long. In DNA form, the CDR3 reads TGTGCCAGCAGACTCGGGGGAAGCAATCAGCCCCAGCATTTT. Its translation: CASRLGGSNQPQHF.

In its sample, this clone was seen once. The gene calls are TRBV11-2 and TRBJ2-1, with D possibly TRBD1 on 6 matching bases. CDR3 size: 15 residues. CDR1 is SGHAT and CDR2 is FQNNGV in the germline V gene. Trimming took 0 bases from V and 6 from J, leaving 12 bases between them. CDR3 coding DNA: TGTGCCAGCAGCTTAGAATGGACAGTGCGCAATGAGCAGTTCTTC. Protein: CASSLEWTVRNEQFF.